What follows are 13 T cell receptor beta chains derived from one specimen sequenced in a study of blood T cells in healthy people across ages. PCR was performed a second time for about 6 to 12 cycles using a sample-barcoded 5' primer and a J-beta primer mix. TCRdb re-called the 5' RACE reads through MiXCR, storing one row per CDR3 protein. The table shows approximately 490,000 distinct CDR3 sequences, with more than 20% occurring only once. These same records also appear under a second study, on T cells of mothers and their children.

The sequenced sample was blood. The receptors derive from a boy between 10 and 17 years old in good health.

The CDR3, as DNA: TGTGCCAGCAGCTTGAAGATCAACTCCTACGAGCAGTACTTC. This translates into CASSLKINSYEQYF. The chain employs TRBV7-2 and TRBJ2-5; D unclear. The end of the DNA fits TRBJ2-7 better, so the J call may be wrong. Germline V gene data show CDR1 as SGHTA and CDR2 as FQGNSA. The CDR3 loop spans 14 amino acids.

The rearrangement uses TRBV7-8 and TRBJ2-2, with D possibly matching TRBD1 (6 bases). The germline gives CDR1 SGHVS, CDR2 FQNEAQ. V lost 0 bases, J lost 1 base, and 9 bases lay in between. The CDR3 consists of 16 residues. CDR3 in DNA: TGTGCCAGCAGCTTAGCGGGACACCTGAACACCGGGGAGCTGTTTTTT. The encoded protein is CASSLAGHLNTGELFF.

The chain carries TRBV14 and TRBJ2-7; tentatively, D is TRBD1 (7 bases). Germline values: CDR1 SGHDN, CDR2 FVKESK. V lost 1 base, J lost 6 bases, and 13 bases lay in between. The CDR3 spans 14 residues. The CDR3 spells CASSQVSGGIEQYF. CDR3 sequence (DNA): TGTGCCAGCAGCCAAGTTTCAGGGGGGATCGAGCAGTACTTC.

The gene calls are TRBV2 and TRBJ1-2, with D unclear. CDR1 is SNHLY, CDR2 FYNNEI, per germline. V lost 7 bases and J 1 base, leaving 19 bases between the germline ends. CDR3 length: 16 amino acids. The CDR3 loop is CASTTGLASYNYGYTF. The CDR3 bases are TGTGCCAGCACCACCGGACTGGCGAGTTATAACTATGGCTACACCTTC.

The chain joins TRBV7-4 to TRBJ1-1; unclear D gene. The CDR3 spans 13 residues. V was clipped by 4 bases and J by 4 bases, with 10 bases between them. Germline V gives CDR1 SGHVT, CDR2 SQSDAQ. The CDR3 here is CASSSVRGTEAFF. CDR3 DNA sequence: TGTGCCAGCAGCTCCGTCCGGGGCACTGAAGCTTTCTTT. The full variable domain, with the rest looked up from reference TRBV7-4 and TRBJ1-1, is GAGVSQSPRYKVAKRGRDVALRCDSISGHVTLYWYRQTLGQGSEVLTYSQSDAQRDKSGRPSGRFSAERPERSVSTLKIQRTEQGDSAVYLCASSSVRGTEAFFGQGTRLTVV.

V usage is TRBV2 and J usage is TRBJ1-1; D is unresolved. The CDR3 has 13 amino acids. Per the germline V gene, CDR1 is SNHLY and CDR2 is FYNNEI. Deletions cut 8 bases from V and 1 base from J, with 11 bases between. The CDR3 here is CASGGSRNTEAFF. In nucleotides, the CDR3 is TGTGCCAGCGGAGGCTCCAGGAACACTGAAGCTTTCTTT.

With respect to this clonotype: A read error may account for a junction end that differs from germline. In nucleotides, the CDR3 is TGTGCCAGCAGCCCCCCCCTGGGTACAAGCGGGGGGGTACAAGATACCCAGTACTTC. It codes for CASSPPLGTSGGVQDTQYF. The chain carries TRBV7-9 and TRBJ2-5, with TRBD2 matching over 10 bases. The CDR3 contains 19 residues. CDR1 and CDR2 from the germline V gene are SEHNR and FQNEAQ (reference sequence).

The chain carries TRBV30 and TRBJ2-5, with D tentatively TRBD1 (6 bases). The tail of the sequence fits TRBJ2-7 better, so the J call may be wrong. CDR3 size: 13 residues. Germline V CDR1 and CDR2: GTSNPN, SVGIG (reference sequence). CDR3 protein: CAWRVTGTYEQYF. The CDR3, as DNA: TGTGCCTGGAGAGTGACAGGAACCTACGAGCAGTACTTC.

The rearrangement links TRBV7-2 to TRBJ2-1; 9 bases map to TRBD1. Germline values: CDR1 SGHTA, CDR2 FQGNSA. Trimming took 5 bases from V and 5 from J; bases not matched to a gene: 13. The CDR3 covers 17 residues. CDR3 nucleotides: TGTGCCAGCAGCCATAAACTTGACAGGGGGATGGACAATGAGCAGTTCTTC. Translating it yields CASSHKLDRGMDNEQFF.

This clonotype was counted ten times or more. The chain links TRBV6-5 to TRBJ2-6; TRBD1 matches 8 bases. Trimming took 4 bases from V and 0 from J; bases not matched to a gene: 5. The germline gives CDR1 MNHEY, CDR2 SVGAGI. There are 17 residues in the CDR3. The CDR3 coding sequence is TGTGCCAGCAGTTTACTTGGACAGGGCTCTGGGGCCAACGTCCTGACTTTC. Translated, it gives CASSLLGQGSGANVLTF.

V usage is TRBV20-1 and J usage is TRBJ2-5, with D perhaps matching TRBD1 (6 bases). This CDR3 has 15 amino acids. The V gene lost 1 base and the J gene lost 1 base, with 13 bases spanning the gap. The V gene's germline CDR1 is DFQATT and CDR2 SNEGSKA (reference sequence). The CDR3 loop reads CSARVLKGGQETQYF. As DNA, the CDR3 is TGCAGTGCTAGAGTGTTAAAAGGGGGCCAAGAGACCCAGTACTTC.

The chain has TRBV6-6 and TRBJ2-1; D remains ambiguous. Germline loops: CDR1 MNHNY, CDR2 SVGAGI (reference sequence). This CDR3 comprises 13 residues. V was cut by 6 bases and J by 6 bases, with 12 bases left in between. The CDR3 is CASSRRRTNEQFF. The CDR3 nucleotides read TGTGCCAGCAGCCGGCGACGGACCAATGAGCAGTTCTTC.

This clonotype was observed a few times. The DNA of the CDR3 is TGTGCCAGCAGGCGGACAGTTTCGGAGACCCAGTACTTC. Translating gives CASRRTVSETQYF. The chain couples TRBV6-5 to TRBJ2-5, with D possibly matching TRBD1 (6 bases). The CDR3 runs 13 residues. Germline CDR1 MNHEY, CDR2 SVGAGI. V lost 6 bases and J 5 bases, leaving 13 bases between the germline ends.